This note documents a single T cell receptor beta chain sequence. The CDR3 sequence is 15 residues long. Losses at the gene ends were 5 bases for V and 5 bases for J; bases not matched to a gene: 7. CDR1 and CDR2 from the germline V gene are LNHDA and SQIVND (reference sequence). The data were obtained in a study of blood T cell repertoires in COVID-19. Authors' methods: Amplification from reference gene primers served as the basis for estimated nucleated cell counts. Only in-frame clones appear in the TCRdb table, and some are missing; sequencing was by immunoSEQ multiplex PCR. The DNA gave D and trimming, while V, J and clone size come from that table. The sample yields 300,000 to 400,000 clones, under 95% seen once.

The source is a woman younger than 35 who had recovered from COVID-19. Sequences were obtained from peripheral blood. The chain employs TRBV19 and TRBJ2-2; 8 bases match TRBD2. The CDR3 DNA is TGTGCCAGTAGTCTAACTAGCGGAGTTACCGGGGAGCTGTTTTTT. As protein: CASSLTSGVTGELFF.